Described below is a single TCR beta chain sequence and its context. As yet, its antigen is unknown. Trimming pared 0 bases from V and 7 bases from J, leaving 10 bases between. CDR1 is SGHVS and CDR2 is FQNEAQ in the germline V gene. CDR3 length: 14 amino acids. The data derive from a study of cytomegalovirus exposure and HLA in healthy donors. Study overall: An earlier analysis found 95 million to 140 million unique TCR beta sequences from around 180 million T cells. Study-wide results and caveats: When presence/absence was analysed, sequencing depth was taken to be roughly uniform across donors.

This PCR relied on a set of 60 Vbeta primers and 13 Jbeta primers. Using immunoSEQ multiplex PCR, the repertoire was profiled, and TCRdb retains in-frame clones only, with some absent. The table records 85,000 to 100,000 clones, 60% to 65% of them present only once. V and J are TRBV7-8 and TRBJ1-5; D unresolved. Sequences were obtained from PBMCs. The sequence was collected from a human donor in good health. The CDR3 coding sequence is TGTGCCAGCAGCTTAGCCCGGACTTCGCAGCCCCAGCATTTT. The encoded protein is CASSLARTSQPQHF.